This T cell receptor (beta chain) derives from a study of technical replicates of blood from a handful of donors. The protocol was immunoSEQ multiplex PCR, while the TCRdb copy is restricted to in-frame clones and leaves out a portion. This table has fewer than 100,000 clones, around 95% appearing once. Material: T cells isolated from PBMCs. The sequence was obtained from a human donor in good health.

CDR3 nucleotides: TGTGCCTGGGGTACACAGGTTTTCTATGGCTACACCTTC. It encodes CAWGTQVFYGYTF. The genes are TRBV30 and TRBJ1-2; D is possibly TRBD1 (5 bases). Between the trimmed V and J ends, which lost 5 bases and 4 bases, there was a span of 14 bases. The CDR3 contains 13 residues. Germline V CDR1 and CDR2: GTSNPN, SVGIG (reference sequence).